What follows describes a single T cell receptor (beta chain). These data are taken from a study of shared clonotypes between healthy human individuals. Sequencing used immunoSEQ multiplex PCR; TCRdb keeps in-frame clones, though not all of them. The repertoire holds roughly 720,000 clones, 90% seen once, with roughly 36% in the top ten. The receptor was isolated from a man aged 18 to 29 in good health. Some clones in this sample may be carry-over from other donors' samples. The sequencing sample was made of memory CD8+ T cells from PBMCs. The subset is: CD45RO+ cells pooled with CCR7-negative TemRA cells.

The CDR3 region is CASSLAGHLKNIQYF. CDR3 sequence (DNA): TGCGCCAGCAGCTTGGCGGGGCATCTCAAAAACATTCAGTACTTC. V is TRBV5-1 and J is TRBJ2-4, with D tentatively TRBD1 or TRBD2 (5 bases each). The germline V and J ends were trimmed by 0 bases and 3 bases, with 10 bases remaining between them. The CDR3 covers 15 residues. Germline V lookup: CDR1 SGHRS, CDR2 YFSETQ.